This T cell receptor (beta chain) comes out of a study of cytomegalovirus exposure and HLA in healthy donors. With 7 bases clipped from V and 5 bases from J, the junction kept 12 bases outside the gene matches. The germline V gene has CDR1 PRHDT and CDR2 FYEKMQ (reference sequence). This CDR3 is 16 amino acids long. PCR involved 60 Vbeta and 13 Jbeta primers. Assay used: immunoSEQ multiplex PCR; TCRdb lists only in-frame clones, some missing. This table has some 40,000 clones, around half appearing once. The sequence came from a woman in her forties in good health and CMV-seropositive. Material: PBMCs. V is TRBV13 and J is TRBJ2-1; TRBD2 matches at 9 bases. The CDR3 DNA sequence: TGTGCCAGCACCCGATACCTGGGACTAGCCGACAATGAGCAGTTCTTC. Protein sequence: CASTRYLGLADNEQFF. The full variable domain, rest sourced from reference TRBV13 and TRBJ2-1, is AAGVIQSPRHLIKEKRETATLKCYPIPRHDTVYWYQQGPGQDPQFLISFYEKMQSDKGSIPDRFSAQQFSDYHSELNMSSLELGDSALYFCASTRYLGLADNEQFFGPGTRLTVL.